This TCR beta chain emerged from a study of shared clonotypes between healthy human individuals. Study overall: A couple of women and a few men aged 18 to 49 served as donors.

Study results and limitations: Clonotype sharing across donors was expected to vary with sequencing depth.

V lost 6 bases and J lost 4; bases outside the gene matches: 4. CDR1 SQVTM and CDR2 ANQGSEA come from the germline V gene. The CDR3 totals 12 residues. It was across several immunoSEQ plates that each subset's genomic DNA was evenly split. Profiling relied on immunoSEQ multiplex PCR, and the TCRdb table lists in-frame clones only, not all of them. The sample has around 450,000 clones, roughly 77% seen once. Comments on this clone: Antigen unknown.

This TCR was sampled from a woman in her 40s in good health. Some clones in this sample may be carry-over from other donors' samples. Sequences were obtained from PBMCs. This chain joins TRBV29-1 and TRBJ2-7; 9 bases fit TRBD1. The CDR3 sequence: CSVGTGKYEQYF. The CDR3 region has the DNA TGCAGCGTCGGGACAGGGAAGTACGAGCAGTACTTC.